The text below deals with one T cell receptor beta chain. CDR1 and CDR2 from the germline V gene are SGHTA and FQGNSA. CDR3 length: 14 residues. Unmatched junction bases numbered 5, after V lost 5 bases and J lost 9 bases. The data were obtained in a study of control samples from healthy donors and cancer patients. TCRdb keeps only in-frame clones here, not all; method: immunoSEQ multiplex PCR. This table holds under 450,000 clones, more than 80% found once. The source of this sequence is a man aged 35-49 years with head and neck cancer. Sequencing used PBMCs. The rearrangement links TRBV7-2 to TRBJ1-6; TRBD1 matches 9 bases. CDR3 protein: CASSPGDRASPLHF. CDR3 DNA sequence: TGTGCCAGCAGCCCCGGGGACAGGGCTTCACCCCTCCACTTT.